Listed below are T cell receptor beta chains from one sample, sequenced in a study of blood T cell repertoires in COVID-19. Assay: immunoSEQ multiplex PCR; the TCRdb copy retains only in-frame clones and omits some. The data contain roughly 200,000 clones, 80% to 90% of them singletons. Material for sequencing was PBMCs or T cells enriched from blood (not recorded which). The receptors come from a woman aged 40 to 50 with acute COVID-19. Each CDR3 is given with its conserved first and last residue. A D gene is named only where the DNA matches it firmly. A row's size may be missing; if present it is once, few, many or a size class.

CDR3aa,CDR3nt,j_gene,v_gene,abundance,d_gene
CASSALIGPATSIYNEQFF,TGTGCCAGCAGCGCCCTCATCGGGCCGGCGACTAGCATCTACAATGAGCAGTTCTTC,TRBJ2-1,TRBV7-8,-,TRBD2
CATSIGSSSYNEQFF,TGTGCCACCTCCATCGGGTCCAGCTCCTACAATGAGCAGTTCTTC,TRBJ2-1,TRBV19,-,-
CASSIGVGGFGKDNEQFF,TGTGCCAGTAGTATAGGAGTAGGAGGATTCGGGAAAGACAATGAGCAGTTCTTC,TRBJ2-1,TRBV19,-,-
CASSIASPGAQHF,TGTGCCAGCAGCATAGCGTCACCCGGGGCCCAGCATTTT,TRBJ1-5,TRBV12-3/TRBV12-4,-,-
CASSLGRGSPNTEAFF,TGTGCCAGCAGCTTGGGCCGCGGGTCCCCGAACACTGAAGCTTTCTTT,TRBJ1-1,TRBV5-8,once,-
CASSLDGREAFF,TGTGCCAGCAGCTTAGATGGCCGTGAAGCTTTCTTT,TRBJ1-1,TRBV7-2,-,-
CASSLETGNTEAFF,TGCGCCAGCAGCTTGGAAACAGGGAACACTGAAGCTTTCTTT,TRBJ1-1,TRBV5-1,-,-
CASSLSGEADTQYF,TGCGCCAGCAGCTTGTCCGGGGAGGCAGATACGCAGTATTTT,TRBJ2-3,TRBV5-1,-,-
CASSLSSRFGNQPQHF,TGTGCCAGCAGTTTATCGTCCAGGTTTGGCAATCAGCCCCAGCATTTT,TRBJ1-5,TRBV27,once,-
CASSLDMNTEAFF,TGTGCCAGCAGCTTAGATATGAACACTGAAGCTTTCTTT,TRBJ1-1,TRBV7-2,few,-
CASSPTSGTYNEQFF,TGCGCCAGCAGCCCTACTAGCGGGACCTACAATGAGCAGTTCTTC,TRBJ2-1,TRBV4-3,-,TRBD2
CASYGGGTEAFF,TGTGCCAGTTATGGGGGGGGCACTGAAGCTTTCTTT,TRBJ1-1,TRBV2,-,-
CASSRGRASINEQYF,TGCGCCAGCAGTAGGGGGAGGGCCTCAATAAACGAGCAGTACTTC,TRBJ2-7,TRBV5-1,-,-
CASSIHQAPYGYTF,TGTGCCAGTAGTATTCACCAGGCTCCCTATGGCTACACCTTC,TRBJ1-2,TRBV19,-,-
CASSFAGGLNEQFF,TGTGCCAGCAGCTTCGCGGGGGGGCTTAATGAGCAGTTCTTC,TRBJ2-1,TRBV7-9,-,TRBD2
CASSPRRGSNQPQHF,TGTGCCAGCAGCCCCCGTCGCGGGAGCAATCAGCCCCAGCATTTT,TRBJ1-5,TRBV7-2,-,-
CASRTRDEQFF,TGCGCCAGCAGAACGCGGGATGAGCAGTTCTTC,TRBJ2-1,TRBV5-1,-,-
CAISDPGQINYGYTF,TGTGCCATCAGTGATCCGGGACAGATTAACTATGGCTACACCTTC,TRBJ1-2,TRBV10-3,-,TRBD1
CASRGGGRNYNEQFF,TGCGCCAGCAGGGGGGGAGGACGCAATTACAATGAGCAGTTCTTC,TRBJ2-1,TRBV5-1,-,-
CASSQAPTGTNSPLHF,TGTGCCAGCAGCCAAGCTCCAACAGGGACCAATTCACCCCTCCACTTT,TRBJ1-6,TRBV3-1/TRBV3-2,-,-
CASSPRTSTDTQYF,TGTGCCAGCAGTCCGCGGACTAGCACAGATACGCAGTATTTT,TRBJ2-3,TRBV28,-,-
CASSPGGGTDTQYF,TGTGCCAGCAGCCCGGGGGGCGGGACAGATACGCAGTATTTT,TRBJ2-3,TRBV9,-,-
CASSRRPRETQYF,TGTGCCAGCAGCCGGCGGCCTAGGGAGACCCAGTACTTC,TRBJ2-5,TRBV6-5,-,-
CASSQEAGANYGYTF,TGCGCCAGCAGCCAAGAGGCCGGAGCTAACTATGGCTACACCTTC,TRBJ1-2,TRBV4-3,-,-
CASSLTTGSGNTIYF,TGCGCCAGCAGCTTGACTACAGGCTCTGGAAACACCATATATTTT,TRBJ1-3,TRBV5-1,-,-
CASSLVMNTEAFF,TGTGCCAGCAGCTTAGTCATGAACACTGAAGCTTTCTTT,TRBJ1-1,TRBV7-2,once,-
CSARAQETQYF,TGCAGTGCTAGGGCCCAAGAGACCCAGTACTTC,TRBJ2-5,TRBV20-1,-,-
CASSPQGVGETQYF,TGTGCCAGCAGCCCCCAGGGGGTCGGGGAGACCCAGTACTTC,TRBJ2-5,TRBV9,-,TRBD1
CASWGVTSGRTSTDTQYF,TGTGCCAGCTGGGGGGTGACTAGCGGGCGAACTAGCACAGATACGCAGTATTTT,TRBJ2-3,TRBV2,-,TRBD2
CASKRGPPGGDTQYF,TGTGCCAGCAAGCGGGGCCCCCCGGGGGGAGATACGCAGTATTTT,TRBJ2-3,TRBV7-9,-,TRBD2
CASSTRDRVLTNGYTF,TGTGCCAGCAGTACCCGGGACAGGGTTTTAACAAATGGCTACACCTTC,TRBJ1-2,TRBV28,-,TRBD1
CASSLQTGTAKETQYF,TGTGCCAGCAGCCTACAAACCGGGACAGCCAAAGAGACCCAGTACTTC,TRBJ2-5,TRBV7-3,-,TRBD1
CASSSGLAAYEQYF,TGTGCCAGTAGTTCGGGACTAGCGGCCTACGAGCAGTACTTC,TRBJ2-7,TRBV19,few,TRBD2
CASSDPARGGLDEQFF,TGCGCCAGCAGTGACCCGGCGCGGGGGGGCCTCGATGAGCAGTTCTTC,TRBJ2-1,TRBV10-1,few,TRBD2
CASSQVRISYHSYEQYF,TGTGCCAGCAGCCAAGTTAGAATATCCTACCACTCCTACGAGCAGTACTTC,TRBJ2-7,TRBV3-1/TRBV3-2,-,-
CASSGQESSGANVLTF,TGTGCCAGCAGTGGACAGGAGAGCTCTGGGGCCAACGTCCTGACTTTC,TRBJ2-6,TRBV28,-,TRBD1
CASSLTAGPYNEQFF,TGTGCCAGCAGCTTAACAGCGGGACCCTACAATGAGCAGTTCTTC,TRBJ2-1,TRBV13,-,TRBD2
CASSSPHSGQTYEQYF,TGTGCCAGCAGTTCCCCCCATTCGGGACAGACCTACGAGCAGTACTTC,TRBJ2-7,TRBV28,-,TRBD1
CASSSFKRGSTDTQYF,TGCGCCAGCAGCTCGTTTAAGCGGGGGAGCACAGATACGCAGTATTTT,TRBJ2-3,TRBV5-1,-,TRBD2
CSVVSWSRTDTQYF,TGCAGCGTTGTGTCCTGGAGCCGCACAGATACGCAGTATTTT,TRBJ2-3,TRBV29-1,-,-
CASSRGWETQYF,TGTGCCAGCTCACGGGGGTGGGAGACCCAGTACTTC,TRBJ2-5,TRBV6-5,-,-
CASSLSGPGPLHF,TGTGCCAGCAGTTTAAGCGGACCGGGGCCCCTCCACTTT,TRBJ1-6,TRBV12-3/TRBV12-4,-,-
CASSQGTSPGTDTQYF,TGTGCCAGCAGCCAGGGGACTAGCCCGGGCACAGATACGCAGTATTTT,TRBJ2-3,TRBV5-4,-,TRBD2
CASSSPTGTGQETQYF,TGTGCCAGCAGCTCCCCTACCGGGACAGGGCAAGAGACCCAGTACTTC,TRBJ2-5,TRBV5-5,-,TRBD1
CAWRREGNTIYF,TGTGCCTGGAGGAGGGAAGGAAACACCATATATTTT,TRBJ1-3,TRBV30,-,-
CASSDRGRSYEQYF,TGTGCCAGCAGCGACCGGGGGAGGTCCTACGAGCAGTACTTC,TRBJ2-7,TRBV28,few,-
CASSRSGTGANEQFF,TGTGCCAGCAGCCGCTCCGGGACAGGGGCGAATGAGCAGTTCTTC,TRBJ2-1,TRBV3-1/TRBV3-2,-,TRBD1
CASSKEGGYNSPLHF,TGTGCCAGCAGCAAAGAGGGAGGTTACAATTCACCCCTCCACTTT,TRBJ1-6,TRBV21-1,-,-
CASSLETASNSPLHF,TGCGCCAGCAGCTTGGAGACAGCGTCTAATTCACCCCTCCACTTT,TRBJ1-6,TRBV5-1,-,-